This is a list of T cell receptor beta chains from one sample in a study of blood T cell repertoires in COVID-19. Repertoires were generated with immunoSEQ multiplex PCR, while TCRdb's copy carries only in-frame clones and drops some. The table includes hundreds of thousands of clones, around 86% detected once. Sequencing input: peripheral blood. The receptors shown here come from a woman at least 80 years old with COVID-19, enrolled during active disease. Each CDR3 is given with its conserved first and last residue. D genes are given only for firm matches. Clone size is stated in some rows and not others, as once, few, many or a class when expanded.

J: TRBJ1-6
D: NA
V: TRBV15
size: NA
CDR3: CATKGGQGRSPLHF
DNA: TGTGCCACCAAGGGAGGGCAGGGACGATCACCCCTCCACTTT

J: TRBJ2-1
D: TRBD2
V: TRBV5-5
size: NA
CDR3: CASSKTSMEYNEQFF
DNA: TGTGCCAGCAGCAAGACTAGCATGGAGTACAATGAGCAGTTCTTC

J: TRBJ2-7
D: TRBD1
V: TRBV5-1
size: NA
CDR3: CASSTRQGPTYEQYF
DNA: TGCGCCAGCAGCACAAGACAGGGGCCCACCTACGAGCAGTACTTC

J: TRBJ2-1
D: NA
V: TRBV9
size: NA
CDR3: CASSVSDNEQFF
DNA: TGTGCCAGCAGCGTCTCCGACAATGAGCAGTTCTTC

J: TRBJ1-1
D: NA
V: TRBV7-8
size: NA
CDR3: CASSLQGMNTEAFF
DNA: TGTGCCAGCAGCTTACAGGGGATGAACACTGAAGCTTTCTTT

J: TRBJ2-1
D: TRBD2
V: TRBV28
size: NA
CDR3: CASSSGTSGNNEQFF
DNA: TGTGCCAGCAGTTCAGGGACTAGCGGTAACAATGAGCAGTTCTTC

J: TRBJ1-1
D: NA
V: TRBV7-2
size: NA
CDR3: CASSFVAGGGTEAFF
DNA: TGTGCCAGCAGCTTTGTCGCAGGCGGGGGGACTGAAGCTTTCTTT

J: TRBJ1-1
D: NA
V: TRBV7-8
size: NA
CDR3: CASSLADGTEAFF
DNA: TGTGCCAGCAGCTTAGCGGACGGGACAGAAGCTTTCTTT

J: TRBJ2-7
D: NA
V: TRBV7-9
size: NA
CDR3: CASSLIDSVSEQYF
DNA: TGTGCCAGCAGCTTAATAGACAGTGTCTCCGAGCAGTACTTC

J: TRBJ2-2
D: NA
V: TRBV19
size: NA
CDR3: CASSMAGVRTGELFF
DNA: TGTGCCAGTAGTATGGCAGGGGTGAGGACCGGGGAGCTGTTTTTT

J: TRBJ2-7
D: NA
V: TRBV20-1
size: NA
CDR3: CSASLSYEQYF
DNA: TGCAGTGCTAGTCTATCCTACGAGCAGTACTTC

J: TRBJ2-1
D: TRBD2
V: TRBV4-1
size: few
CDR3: CASRPSGGLSSYNEQFF
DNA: TGCGCCAGCAGGCCTAGCGGGGGCCTTAGCTCCTACAATGAGCAGTTCTTC

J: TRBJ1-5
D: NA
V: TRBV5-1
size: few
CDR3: CASSLGPEEYQPQHF
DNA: TGCGCCAGCAGCTTGGGACCCGAGGAGTATCAGCCCCAGCATTTT

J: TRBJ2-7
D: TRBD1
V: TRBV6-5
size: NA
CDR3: CASRTGQGNLYEQYF
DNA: TGTGCCAGCAGAACCGGACAGGGTAATCTCTACGAGCAGTACTTC

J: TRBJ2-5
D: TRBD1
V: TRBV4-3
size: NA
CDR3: CASSQGGTGKSETQYF
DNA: TGCGCCAGCAGCCAAGGTGGGACAGGGAAATCAGAGACCCAGTACTTC

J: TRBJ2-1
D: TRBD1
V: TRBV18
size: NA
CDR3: CASSPGPGQGSYNEQFF
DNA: TGTGCCAGCTCACCGGGTCCCGGACAGGGGAGTTACAATGAGCAGTTCTTC

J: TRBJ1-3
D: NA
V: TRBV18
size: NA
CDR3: CASSPLNTGYGNTIYF
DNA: TGTGCCAGCTCACCACTCAATACAGGGTACGGAAACACCATATATTTT

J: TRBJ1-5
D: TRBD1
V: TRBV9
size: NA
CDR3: CASSVGTGPQPQHF
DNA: TGTGCCAGCAGCGTAGGGACAGGGCCTCAGCCCCAGCATTTT

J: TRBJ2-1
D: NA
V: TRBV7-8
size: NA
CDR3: CASSLETSYNEQFF
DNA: TGTGCCAGCAGCTTGGAGACTTCCTACAATGAGCAGTTCTTC

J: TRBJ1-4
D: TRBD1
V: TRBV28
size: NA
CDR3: CASSSPGQGRGANEKLFF
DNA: TGTGCCAGCAGTTCCCCCGGACAGGGTAGAGGAGCTAATGAAAAACTGTTTTTT

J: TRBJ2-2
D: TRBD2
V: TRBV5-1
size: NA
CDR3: CASSSGLAGGLSRTGELFF
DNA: TGCGCCAGCAGCTCCGGACTAGCGGGGGGGCTCAGTCGGACCGGGGAGCTGTTTTTT

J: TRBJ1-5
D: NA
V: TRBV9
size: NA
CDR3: CASSGWDSNQPQHF
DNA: TGTGCCAGCAGCGGCTGGGACTCCAATCAGCCCCAGCATTTT

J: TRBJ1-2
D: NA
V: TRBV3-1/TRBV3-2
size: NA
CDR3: CASSQDQIGQSRYTF
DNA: TGTGCCAGCAGCCAAGATCAAATTGGACAGTCGCGCTACACCTTC

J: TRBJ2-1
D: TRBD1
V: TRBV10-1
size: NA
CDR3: CASSERTGKYNEQFF
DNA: TGCGCCAGCAGCGAACGGACAGGGAAATACAATGAGCAGTTCTTC

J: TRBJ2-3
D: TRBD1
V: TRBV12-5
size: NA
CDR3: CASGSRDRGADTQYF
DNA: TGTGCTAGTGGTTCCCGGGACAGGGGAGCAGATACGCAGTATTTT

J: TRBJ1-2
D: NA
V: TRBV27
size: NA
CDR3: CASSFGGAYGYTF
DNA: TGTGCCAGCAGTTTCGGGGGAGCCTATGGCTACACCTTC

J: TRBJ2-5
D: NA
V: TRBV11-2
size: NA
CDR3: CASSYSGETQYF
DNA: TGTGCCAGCAGCTATTCAGGGGAGACCCAGTACTTC

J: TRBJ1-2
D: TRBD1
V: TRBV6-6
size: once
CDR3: CASSNPSGGAKDGYTF
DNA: TGTGCCAGCAGTAATCCATCAGGGGGCGCAAAGGATGGCTACACCTTC

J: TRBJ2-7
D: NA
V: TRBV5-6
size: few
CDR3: CASSAAGQAYEQYF
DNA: TGTGCCAGCAGCGCAGCGGGACAGGCTTACGAGCAGTACTTC

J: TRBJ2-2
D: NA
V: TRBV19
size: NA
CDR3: CASSPRGRTGELFF
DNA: TGTGCCAGTAGCCCCAGGGGACGCACCGGGGAGCTGTTTTTT

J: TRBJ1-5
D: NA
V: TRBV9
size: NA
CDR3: CASSLGHSANQPQHF
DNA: TGTGCCAGCAGCCTCGGACATTCAGCAAATCAGCCCCAGCATTTT

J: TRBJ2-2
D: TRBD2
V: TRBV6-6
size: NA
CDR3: CASSYYGGDAGELFF
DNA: TGTGCCAGCAGTTACTACGGGGGGGACGCCGGGGAGCTGTTTTTT

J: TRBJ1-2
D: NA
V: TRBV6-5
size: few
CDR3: CASSYSPGVAGYGYTF
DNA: TGTGCCAGCAGTTACTCTCCCGGGGTTGCCGGGTATGGCTACACCTTC

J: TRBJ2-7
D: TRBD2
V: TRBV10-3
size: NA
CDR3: CAISEGLAGKGEQYF
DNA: TGTGCCATCAGTGAAGGACTAGCGGGCAAGGGGGAGCAGTACTTC

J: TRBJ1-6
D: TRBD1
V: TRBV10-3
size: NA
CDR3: CAISESAGTAPLHF
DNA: TGTGCCATCAGTGAGTCGGCAGGGACAGCACCCCTCCACTTT

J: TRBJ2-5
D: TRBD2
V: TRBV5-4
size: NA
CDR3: CASSSPPSGGAETQYF
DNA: TGTGCCAGCAGCTCCCCCCCCAGCGGGGGGGCCGAGACCCAGTACTTC

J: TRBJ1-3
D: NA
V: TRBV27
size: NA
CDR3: CASSRYGYSGNTIYF
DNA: TGTGCCAGCAGTAGGTACGGGTACTCTGGAAACACCATATATTTT

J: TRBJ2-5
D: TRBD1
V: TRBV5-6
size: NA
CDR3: CASSSYRGGETQYF
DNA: TGTGCCAGCAGCTCCTACAGGGGTGGAGAGACCCAGTACTTC

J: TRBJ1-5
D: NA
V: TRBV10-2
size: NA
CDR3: CASSEIAMTQHF
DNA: TGCGCCAGCAGTGAGATAGCCATGACCCAGCATTTT

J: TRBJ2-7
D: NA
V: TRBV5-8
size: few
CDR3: CASSLGARGEQYF
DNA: TGTGCCAGCAGCTTAGGCGCTCGGGGGGAGCAGTACTTC

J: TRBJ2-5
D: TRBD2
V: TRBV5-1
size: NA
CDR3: CASSLSGGRQETQYF
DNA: TGCGCCAGCAGCTTGTCGGGGGGGCGGCAAGAGACCCAGTACTTC

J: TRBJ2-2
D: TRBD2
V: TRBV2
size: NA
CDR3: CASSEAGRSGELFF
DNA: TGTGCCAGCAGCGAAGCGGGGAGGTCCGGGGAGCTGTTTTTT

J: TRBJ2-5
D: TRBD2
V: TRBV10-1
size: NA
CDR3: CASSRGVRETQYF
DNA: TGCGCCAGCTCCCGGGGGGTGAGAGAGACCCAGTACTTC

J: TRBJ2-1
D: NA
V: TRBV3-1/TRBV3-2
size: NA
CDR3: CASSQVQDAYNEQFF
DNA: TGTGCCAGCAGCCAAGTTCAGGATGCCTACAATGAGCAGTTCTTC

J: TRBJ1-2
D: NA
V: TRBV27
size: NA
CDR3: CASSPLSRGIRNYGYTF
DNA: TGTGCCAGCAGTCCACTTTCGAGAGGTATTCGGAACTATGGCTACACCTTC

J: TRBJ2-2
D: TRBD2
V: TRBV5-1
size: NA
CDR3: CASSLLPTSGGNTGELFF
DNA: TGCGCCAGCAGCCTGTTACCGACTAGCGGGGGGAACACCGGGGAGCTGTTTTTT

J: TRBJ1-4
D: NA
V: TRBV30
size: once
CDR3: CAWSVLGSGEKLFF
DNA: TGTGCCTGGAGTGTCTTAGGCAGCGGTGAAAAACTGTTTTTT

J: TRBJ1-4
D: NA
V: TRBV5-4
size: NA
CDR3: CASSFSTPAQREKLFF
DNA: TGTGCCAGCAGCTTTTCTACCCCCGCCCAGCGGGAAAAACTGTTTTTT

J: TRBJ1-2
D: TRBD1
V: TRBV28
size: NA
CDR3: CASSLGQGAGYGYTF
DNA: TGTGCCAGCAGTTTGGGACAGGGGGCAGGCTATGGCTACACCTTC

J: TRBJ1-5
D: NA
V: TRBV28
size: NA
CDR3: CASSQSRGRGQPQHF
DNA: TGTGCCAGCAGCCAGAGCAGGGGCCGTGGTCAGCCCCAGCATTTT

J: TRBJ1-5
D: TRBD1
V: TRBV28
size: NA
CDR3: CASSRSKAGQGYSNQPQHF
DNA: TGTGCCAGCAGCCGCTCCAAAGCGGGACAGGGGTATAGCAATCAGCCCCAGCATTTT

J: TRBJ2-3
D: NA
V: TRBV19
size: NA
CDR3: CASSIRQGGDTQYF
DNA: TGTGCCAGTAGTATTCGCCAAGGCGGCGATACGCAGTATTTT

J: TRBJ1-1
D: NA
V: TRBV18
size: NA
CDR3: CASSPLSVGGTEAFF
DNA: TGTGCCAGCTCACCACTTTCCGTTGGGGGGACTGAAGCTTTCTTT

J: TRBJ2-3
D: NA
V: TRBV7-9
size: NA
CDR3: CASSLDRETDTQYF
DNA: TGTGCCAGCAGCTTAGACAGGGAAACAGATACGCAGTATTTT

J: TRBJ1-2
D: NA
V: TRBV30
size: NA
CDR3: CAWREAASNYGYTF
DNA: TGTGCCTGGAGAGAGGCGGCGAGTAACTATGGCTACACCTTC

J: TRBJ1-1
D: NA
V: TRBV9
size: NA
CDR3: CASRTDSYNTEAFF
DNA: TGTGCCAGCAGGACCGACAGTTACAACACTGAAGCTTTCTTT

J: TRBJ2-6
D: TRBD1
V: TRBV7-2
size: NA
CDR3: CASSWTGSSGANVLTF
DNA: TGTGCCAGCAGCTGGACAGGGAGCTCTGGGGCCAACGTCCTGACTTTC